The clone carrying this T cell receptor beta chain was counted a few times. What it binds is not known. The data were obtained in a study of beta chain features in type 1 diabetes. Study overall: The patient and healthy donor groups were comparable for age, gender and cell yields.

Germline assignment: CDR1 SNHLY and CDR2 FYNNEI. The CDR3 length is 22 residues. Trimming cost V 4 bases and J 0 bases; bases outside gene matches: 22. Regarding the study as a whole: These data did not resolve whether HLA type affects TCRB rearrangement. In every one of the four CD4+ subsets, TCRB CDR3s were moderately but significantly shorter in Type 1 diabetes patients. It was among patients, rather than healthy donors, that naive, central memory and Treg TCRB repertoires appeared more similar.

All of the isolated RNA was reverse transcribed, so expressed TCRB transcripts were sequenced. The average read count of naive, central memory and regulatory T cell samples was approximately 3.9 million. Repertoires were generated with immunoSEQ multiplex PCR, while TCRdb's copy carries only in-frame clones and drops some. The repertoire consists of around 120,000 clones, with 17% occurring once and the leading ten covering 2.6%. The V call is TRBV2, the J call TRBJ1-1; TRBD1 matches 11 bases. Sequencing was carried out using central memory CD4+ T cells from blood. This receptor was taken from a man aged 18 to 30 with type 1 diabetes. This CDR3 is CASSGWDLRTGGVSSMNTEAFF. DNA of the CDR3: TGTGCCAGCAGTGGCTGGGACTTAAGGACAGGGGGCGTCTCCTCTATGAACACTGAAGCTTTCTTT.